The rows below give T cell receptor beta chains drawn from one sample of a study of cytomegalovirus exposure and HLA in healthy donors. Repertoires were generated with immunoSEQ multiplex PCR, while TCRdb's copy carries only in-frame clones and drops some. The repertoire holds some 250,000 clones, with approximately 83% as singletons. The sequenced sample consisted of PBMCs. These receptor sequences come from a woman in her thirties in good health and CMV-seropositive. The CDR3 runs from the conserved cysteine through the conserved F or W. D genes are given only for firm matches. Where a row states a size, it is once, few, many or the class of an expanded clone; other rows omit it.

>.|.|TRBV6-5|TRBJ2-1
CASSYSGYYNEQFF
TGTGCCAGCAGTTACTCGGGCTATTACAATGAGCAGTTCTTC
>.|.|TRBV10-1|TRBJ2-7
CASSDGRTSYEQYF
TGCGCCAGCAGTGATGGCAGGACTTCGTACGAGCAGTACTTC
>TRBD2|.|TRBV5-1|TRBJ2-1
CASSIPAGDYNEQFF
TGCGCCAGCAGCATCCCAGCGGGGGACTACAATGAGCAGTTCTTC
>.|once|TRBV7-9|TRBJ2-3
CASSLALRGQPAADTQYF
TGTGCCAGCAGCTTAGCCCTCAGAGGGCAGCCTGCTGCAGATACGCAGTATTTT
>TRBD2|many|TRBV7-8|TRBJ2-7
CASSLDSGGYEQYF
TGTGCCAGCAGCTTAGATTCGGGAGGATACGAGCAGTACTTC
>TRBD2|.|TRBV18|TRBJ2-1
CASSQTSGDNEQFF
TGTGCCAGCTCACAAACTAGCGGTGACAATGAGCAGTTCTTC
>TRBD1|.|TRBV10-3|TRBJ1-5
CAISTTGGNDQPQHF
TGTGCCATCAGCACGACAGGGGGCAATGATCAGCCCCAGCATTTT
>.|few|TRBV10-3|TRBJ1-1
CAISETITEGEAFF
TGTGCCATCAGTGAGACTATAACTGAGGGTGAAGCTTTCTTT
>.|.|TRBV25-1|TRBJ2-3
CASSDRGGTDTQYF
TGTGCCAGCAGTGACCGGGGAGGCACAGATACGCAGTATTTT
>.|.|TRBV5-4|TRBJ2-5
CASSPRRGQETQYF
TGTGCCAGCAGCCCGAGACGGGGCCAAGAGACCCAGTACTTC
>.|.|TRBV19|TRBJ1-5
CASSIEVGQFNQPQHF
TGTGCCAGTAGTATAGAGGTGGGGCAGTTTAATCAGCCCCAGCATTTT
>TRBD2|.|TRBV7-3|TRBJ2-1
CASSVSGTYNEQFF
TGTGCCAGCAGCGTTAGCGGGACTTACAATGAGCAGTTCTTC
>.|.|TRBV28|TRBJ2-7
CASSLSAFEAYEQYF
TGTGCCAGCAGTTTATCCGCCTTCGAGGCTTACGAGCAGTACTTC
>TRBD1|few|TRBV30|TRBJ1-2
CAWSPTLRQGDGYTF
TGTGCCTGGAGTCCAACCCTAAGACAGGGGGACGGCTACACCTTC
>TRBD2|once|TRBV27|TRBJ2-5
CASSLLRLKASGSRFEETQYF
TGTGCCAGCAGTTTACTCCGCCTAAAGGCTAGCGGGAGCCGATTCGAAGAGACCCAGTACTTC
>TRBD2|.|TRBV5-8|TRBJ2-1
CASSYIGTTYYNEQFF
TGTGCCAGCAGCTATATAGGGACTACCTACTACAATGAGCAGTTCTTC
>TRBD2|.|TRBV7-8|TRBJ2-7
CASSLGNGLAGAVILF
TGTGCCAGCAGCTTAGGCAATGGACTAGCGGGCGCTGTGATCCTCTTC
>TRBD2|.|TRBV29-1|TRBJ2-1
CSGKLAGDYNEQFF
TGCAGCGGTAAACTAGCGGGAGACTACAATGAGCAGTTCTTC
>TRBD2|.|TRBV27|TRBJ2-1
CASRTSSGRSNEQFF
TGTGCCAGCCGCACGTCTAGCGGGAGATCCAATGAGCAGTTCTTC
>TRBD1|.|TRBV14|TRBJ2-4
CASSQDRGRNIQYF
TGTGCCAGCAGCCAGGACAGGGGGCGCAACATTCAGTACTTC
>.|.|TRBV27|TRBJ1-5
CASSLSWGAGNQPQHF
TGTGCCAGCAGTTTAAGCTGGGGCGCAGGCAATCAGCCCCAGCATTTT
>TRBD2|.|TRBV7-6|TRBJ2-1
CASSPRTSGSGNEQFF
TGTGCCAGCAGCCCACGGACTAGCGGGAGCGGGAATGAGCAGTTCTTC
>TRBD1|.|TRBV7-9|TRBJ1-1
CASSLSPGTGDTEAFF
TGTGCCAGCAGCTTGTCCCCCGGGACAGGGGACACTGAAGCTTTCTTT
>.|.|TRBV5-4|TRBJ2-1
CASSLDAGGYNEQFF
TGTGCCAGCAGCTTGGATGCGGGCGGGTACAATGAGCAGTTCTTC
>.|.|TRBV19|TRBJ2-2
CATRDTRDTGELFF
TGTGCCACCCGGGACACAAGGGACACCGGGGAGCTGTTTTTT
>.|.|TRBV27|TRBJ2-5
CASSFRGEETQYF
TGTGCCAGCAGTTTTCGAGGAGAAGAGACCCAGTACTTC
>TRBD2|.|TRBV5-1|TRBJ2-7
CASSEGLAGGYYEQYF
TGCGCCAGCAGCGAGGGACTAGCGGGAGGGTACTACGAGCAGTACTTC
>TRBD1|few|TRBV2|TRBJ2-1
CARGTGDHEQFF
TGTGCCAGGGGGACAGGGGACCATGAGCAGTTCTTC
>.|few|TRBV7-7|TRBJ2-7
CASSPRSAHSYEQYF
TGTGCTAGCAGCCCCAGGTCTGCCCACTCCTACGAGCAGTACTTC
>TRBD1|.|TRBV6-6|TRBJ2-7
CASSYGTGVRVNEQYF
TGTGCCAGCAGTTACGGGACAGGGGTTAGAGTTAACGAGCAGTACTTC
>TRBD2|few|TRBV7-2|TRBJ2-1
CASSLTSTRENEQFF
TGTGCCAGCAGCTTGACTAGCACCCGAGAGAATGAGCAGTTCTTC
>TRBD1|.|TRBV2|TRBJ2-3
CASSDRDRGETDTQYF
TGTGCCAGCAGTGACCGGGACAGGGGGGAAACAGATACGCAGTATTTT
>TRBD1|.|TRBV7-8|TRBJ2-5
CASSRGQGTETQYF
TGTGCCAGCAGCCGGGGACAGGGAACAGAGACCCAGTACTTC
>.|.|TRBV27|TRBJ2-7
CASRAGTTSSYEQYF
TGTGCCAGCAGAGCCGGGACAACTAGCTCCTACGAGCAGTACTTC
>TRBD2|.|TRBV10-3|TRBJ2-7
CATHTLSGRYYEQYF
TGTGCCACCCACACCCTTAGCGGGAGGTACTACGAGCAGTACTTC
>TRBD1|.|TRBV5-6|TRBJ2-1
CASSLGDSNEQFF
TGTGCCAGCAGCTTGGGGGACAGCAATGAGCAGTTCTTC
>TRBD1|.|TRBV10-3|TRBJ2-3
CAISGGQGTDTQYF
TGTGCCATCAGCGGCGGACAGGGCACAGATACGCAGTATTTT
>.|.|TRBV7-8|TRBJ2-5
CASSPRGGPETQYF
TGTGCCAGCAGCCCCAGAGGGGGACCAGAGACCCAGTACTTC
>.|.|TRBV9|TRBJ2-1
CASSDFSGRYNEQFF
TGTGCCAGCAGCGACTTCAGCGGTCGGTACAATGAGCAGTTCTTC
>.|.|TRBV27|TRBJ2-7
CASSSTLWRHDSYEQYF
TGTGCCAGCAGTTCCACCCTGTGGAGGCATGACTCCTACGAGCAGTACTTC
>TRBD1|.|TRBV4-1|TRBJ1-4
CASSHLQGLGEKLFF
TGCGCCAGCAGCCACCTACAGGGGCTAGGTGAAAAACTGTTTTTT
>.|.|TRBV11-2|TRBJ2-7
CASSLRSGDIYEQYF
TGTGCCAGCAGCTTACGAAGCGGGGACATCTACGAGCAGTACTTC
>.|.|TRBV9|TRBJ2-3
CASSRGIASTDTQYF
TGTGCCAGCAGCCGCGGGATTGCTAGCACAGATACGCAGTATTTT
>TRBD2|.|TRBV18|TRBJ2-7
CASSPLVASGSRHEQYF
TGTGCCAGCTCACCCTTAGTGGCTAGCGGGAGTCGACACGAGCAGTACTTC
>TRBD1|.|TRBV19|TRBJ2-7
CASSGRTGQGYEQYF
TGTGCCAGTAGTGGACGGACAGGACAGGGTTACGAGCAGTACTTC
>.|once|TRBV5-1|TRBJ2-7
CASSDNLGSEQYF
TGCGCCAGCAGCGACAACCTAGGGAGCGAGCAGTACTTC
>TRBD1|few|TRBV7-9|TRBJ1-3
CASSQTGGFAGNTIYF
TGTGCCAGCAGCCAGACAGGGGGCTTCGCTGGAAACACCATATATTTT
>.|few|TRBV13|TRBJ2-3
CASSQMTGSGGLGTDTQYF
TGTGCCAGCAGCCAGATGACAGGGTCTGGGGGACTCGGCACAGATACGCAGTATTTT
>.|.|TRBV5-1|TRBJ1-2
CASSPGLRERDYGYTF
TGCGCCAGCAGCCCGGGGTTGAGGGAGAGAGACTATGGCTACACCTTC
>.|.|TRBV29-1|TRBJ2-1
CSVEGGEFYNEQFF
TGCAGCGTTGAAGGGGGCGAGTTCTACAATGAGCAGTTCTTC
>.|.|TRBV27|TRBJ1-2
CASSLRGQMNYGYTF
TGTGCCAGCAGTTTACGCGGACAGATGAATTATGGCTACACCTTC
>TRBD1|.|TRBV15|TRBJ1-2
CATSGPRDSGAGYTF
TGTGCCACCAGCGGACCCCGGGACAGCGGTGCTGGCTACACCTTC
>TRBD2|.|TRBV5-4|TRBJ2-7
CASSSGLADYEQYF
TGTGCCAGCAGCTCGGGACTAGCGGATTACGAGCAGTACTTC
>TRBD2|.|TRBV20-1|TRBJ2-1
CSELAMNEQFF
TGCAGTGAACTAGCGATGAATGAGCAGTTCTTC
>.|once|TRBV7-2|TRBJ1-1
CASSLRSYPNTEAFF
TGTGCCAGCAGCTTAAGGAGTTACCCGAACACTGAAGCTTTCTTT